The present entry profiles one T cell receptor beta chain with its context. The specificity of this receptor is unknown. No much larger clone exists at a distance of one base, and base qualities are not known. The Qiagen DNeasy kit was used to extract genomic DNA both from unsorted PBMCs and from the negatively selected CD4+ and CD8+ fractions. TCR beta CDR3 regions were subjected to amplification by immunoSEQ multiplex PCR with primers that anneal to V and J segments. A synthetic immune receptor repertoire was used to minimize amplification bias, and remaining bias was computationally removed after sequencing. Turning to the authors' computational methods: Repertoire diversity was quantified as the Shannon entropy index using custom Python scripts. Unsorted, CD4+ and CD8+ repertoires were analyzed separately, except for combined analyses in which CD4+ and CD8+ sequences were merged in silico. Entries here come from immuneACCESS through TCRdb and include only in-frame sequences with V and J called. Some clones fail to appear in such tables; in the studies checked, an unresolved V gene covers under half of the shortfall, and the cause of the remainder is unknown. V, J and clone size are taken as reported in that table, and D and trimming were inferred from the DNA itself. Within this sample are 20,000 to 25,000 clones, with 89% of them counted one time only. In total, the top ten clones hold 0.25% of the sample.

This sample was included in a study of PD-1 blockade in classical Hodgkin lymphoma (dated by TCRdb to 2018 to 2021). Study-level background: The study used TCR beta sequencing and CyTOF to define a peripheral blood immune signature of response to PD-1 blockade in classical Hodgkin lymphoma. What the research found in general, with its limitations: Baseline TCR diversity was reported as lower in newly diagnosed patients than in healthy donors, and lower still in relapsed/refractory patients. The study covered only a single clinical trial cohort, and the causes of the repertoire differences, possibly disease activity or prior therapy, were still not defined.

Based on the germline V gene, the CDR1 and CDR2 sequences are SGHVS and FQNEAQ. The CDR3 runs 12 amino acids, cysteine and phenylalanine included. The retained sequence is limited to the CDR3, 36 bases, with the frame set at the first base. Deletion took 5 bases off V and 8 bases off J, with a span of 12 bases between the germline ends. The time point label of this sample denotes: newly diagnosed, previously untreated cHL patient sample. Using a Miltenyi CD4+ T cell isolation kit, CD4+ T cells were purified from thawed PBMCs through magnetic negative selection. As a comparison group for the relapsed/refractory trial patients, PBMCs were sequenced from patients with newly diagnosed, previously untreated classical Hodgkin lymphoma. Peripheral blood was collected in 8 mL Vacutainer Cell Preparation Tubes, from which PBMCs were isolated by centrifugation and then cryopreserved. Purified CD4+ and CD8+ fractions were prepared only for cases where an additional PBMC sample was available. Magnetically labelled cells were depleted on LS columns in a quadroMACS separator, and the flow-through was collected as the purified fraction.

The chain is made from TRBV7-8 and TRBJ1-2; the D gene remains uncertain. The sequence derives from a human donor with classical Hodgkin lymphoma. Sequencing was performed on CD4+ T cells from blood. The nucleotides read TGTGCCAGCAGCGTACTCCTACGGGGCTACACCTTC. It specifies CASSVLLRGYTF.